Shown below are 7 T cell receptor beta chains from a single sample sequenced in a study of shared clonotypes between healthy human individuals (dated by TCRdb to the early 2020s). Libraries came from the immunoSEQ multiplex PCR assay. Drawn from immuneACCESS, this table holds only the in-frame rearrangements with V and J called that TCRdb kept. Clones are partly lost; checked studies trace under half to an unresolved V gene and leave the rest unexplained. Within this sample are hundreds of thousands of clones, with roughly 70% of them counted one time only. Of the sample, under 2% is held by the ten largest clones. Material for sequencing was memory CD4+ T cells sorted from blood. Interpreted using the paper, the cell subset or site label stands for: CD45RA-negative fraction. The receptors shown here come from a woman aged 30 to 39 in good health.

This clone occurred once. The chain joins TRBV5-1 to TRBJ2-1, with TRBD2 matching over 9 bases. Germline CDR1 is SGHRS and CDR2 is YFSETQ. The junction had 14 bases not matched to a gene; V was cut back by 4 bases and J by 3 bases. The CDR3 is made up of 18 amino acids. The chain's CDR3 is CASSIVPAGGGGYNEQFF. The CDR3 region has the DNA TGCGCCAGCAGCATAGTACCAGCGGGAGGAGGAGGCTACAATGAGCAGTTCTTC.

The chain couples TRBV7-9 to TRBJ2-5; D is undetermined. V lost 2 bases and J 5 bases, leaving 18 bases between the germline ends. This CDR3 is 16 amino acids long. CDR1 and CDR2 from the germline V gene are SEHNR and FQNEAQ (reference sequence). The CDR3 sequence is CASSLIGQVKWETQYF. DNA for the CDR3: TGTGCCAGCAGCTTAATAGGTCAGGTTAAATGGGAGACCCAGTACTTC.

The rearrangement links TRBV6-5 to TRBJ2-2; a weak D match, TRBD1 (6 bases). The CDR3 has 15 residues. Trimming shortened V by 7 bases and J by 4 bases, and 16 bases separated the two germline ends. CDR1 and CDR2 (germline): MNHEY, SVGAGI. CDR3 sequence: CASKGRDIVTGELFF. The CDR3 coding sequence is TGTGCCAGCAAAGGTCGGGACATAGTCACCGGGGAGCTGTTTTTT.

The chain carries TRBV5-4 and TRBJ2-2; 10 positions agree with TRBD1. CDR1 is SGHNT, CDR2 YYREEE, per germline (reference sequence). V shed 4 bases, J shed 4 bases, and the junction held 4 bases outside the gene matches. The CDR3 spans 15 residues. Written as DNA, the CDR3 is TGTGCCAGCAGCACCCGGGACAGGGGCACCGGGGAGCTGTTTTTT. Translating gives CASSTRDRGTGELFF.

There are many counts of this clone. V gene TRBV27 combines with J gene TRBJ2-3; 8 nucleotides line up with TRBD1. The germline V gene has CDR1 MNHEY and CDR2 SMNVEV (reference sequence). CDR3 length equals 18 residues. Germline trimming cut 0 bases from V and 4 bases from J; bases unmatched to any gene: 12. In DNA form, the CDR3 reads TGTGCCAGCAGTTTATCGATAAGGACAGGGCGAGTAGCAGATACGCAGTATTTT. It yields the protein CASSLSIRTGRVADTQYF.

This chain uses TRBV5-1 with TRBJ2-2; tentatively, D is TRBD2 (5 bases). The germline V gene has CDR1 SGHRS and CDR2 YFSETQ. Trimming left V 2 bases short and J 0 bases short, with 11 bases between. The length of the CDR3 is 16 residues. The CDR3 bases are TGCGCCAGCAGCTTCCAACGGGGTACGAACACCGGGGAGCTGTTTTTT. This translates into CASSFQRGTNTGELFF.

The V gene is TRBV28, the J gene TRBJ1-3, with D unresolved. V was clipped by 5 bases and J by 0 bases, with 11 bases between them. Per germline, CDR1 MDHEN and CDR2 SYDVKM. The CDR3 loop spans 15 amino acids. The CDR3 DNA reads TGTGCCAGCAGTATCGATCTGAGCTCTGGAAACACCATATATTTT. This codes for CASSIDLSSGNTIYF. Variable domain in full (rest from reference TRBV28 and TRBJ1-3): DVKVTQSSRYLVKRTGEKVFLECVQDMDHENMFWYRQDPGLGLRLIYFSYDVKMKEKGDIPEGYSVSREKKERFSLILESASTNQTSMYLCASSIDLSSGNTIYFGEGSWLTVV.